Following are 27 T cell receptor beta chains from one sample sequenced in a study of T cell repertoires in cytomegalovirus infection. TCRdb re-called the reads through MiXCR, storing one row per CDR3 protein. This sample carries some 180,000 distinct CDR3 sequences, 8% to 10% of them seen once, and the ten largest clones take about 4.6%. Sequences were obtained from PBMCs. The source is a human donor in good health (CMV status not recorded). Some clones in this sample may be carry-over from other donors' samples.

The chain is built from TRBV20-1 and TRBJ2-7; 7 bases line up with TRBD1. CDR1 and CDR2 from the germline V gene are DFQATT and SNEGSKA (reference sequence). Trimming at V came to 6 bases and at J to 4 bases, leaving 15 bases not matched to a gene. The CDR3 sequence is 15 residues long. CDR3 in DNA: TGCAGTGCCCCGTCTGACGGGACAGTCGGATACGAGCAGTACTTC. Translation gives CSAPSDGTVGYEQYF.

This clonotype was recorded many times. The chain combines TRBV4-2 with TRBJ2-7; 7 positions match TRBD2. V gave up 0 bases and J gave up 2 bases; unmatched junction bases: 7. From germline, CDR1 is LGHNA and CDR2 YNFKEQ. CDR3 length equals 16 residues. The CDR3 spells CASSQENTGGAYEQYF. The CDR3 nucleotides are TGTGCCAGCAGCCAAGAGAATACGGGGGGAGCCTACGAGCAGTACTTC.

The chain carries TRBV28 and TRBJ2-2, with D possibly being TRBD1 (6 bases). The germline V and J ends were trimmed by 6 bases and 5 bases, with 19 bases remaining between them. The CDR3 runs to 16 residues. Germline assignment: CDR1 MDHEN and CDR2 SYDVKM. The DNA of the CDR3 is TGTGCCAGCAGCCGGACAGCTCAGTTCCGGACCGGGGAGCTGTTTTTT. Protein product: CASSRTAQFRTGELFF.

The table lists this clonotype with a count of one. At one end the junction does not follow the germline gene, possibly because of a read error. The V call is TRBV30, the J call TRBJ2-1, with D uncertain. The germline gives CDR1 GTSNPN, CDR2 SVGIG (reference sequence). The CDR3 spans 15 residues. The CDR3 loop reads CAWTRLKSSYDEQFF. The CDR3 nucleotides are TGTGCCTGGACTCGGCTGAAGAGCTCCTACGATGAGCAGTTCTTC. Full variable domain (missing parts from reference TRBV30 and TRBJ2-1): SQTIHQWPATLVQPVGSPLSLECTVEGTSNPNLYWYRQAAGRGLQLLFYSVGIGQISSEVPQNLSASRPQDRQFILSSKKLLLSDSGFYLCAWTRLKSSYDEQFFGPGTRLTVL.

This clonotype has at least ten counts. The chain uses TRBV20-1 and TRBJ1-2; a weak D match, TRBD1 (5 bases). Germline V CDR1 and CDR2: DFQATT, SNEGSKA (reference sequence). The CDR3 is made up of 11 amino acids. Trimming pared 6 bases from V and 8 bases from J, leaving 13 bases between. CDR3: CSAPRDGGYTF. In DNA form, the CDR3 reads TGCAGTGCGCCCCGGGACGGCGGCTACACCTTC.

This clonotype has only a few counts. V usage is TRBV29-1 and J usage is TRBJ2-7; 7 positions match TRBD2. The CDR3 extends over 17 amino acids. The ends lost 7 bases at V and 3 bases at J; junction bases unmatched: 21. The germline V gene has CDR1 SQVTM and CDR2 ANQGSEA. The CDR3 DNA follows: TGCAGCGCTCGCGGCTCCTCCCGACCTAGCGGAGGCTACGAGCAGTACTTC. Translating gives CSARGSSRPSGGYEQYF.

About this clonotype: A single base separates this from a much larger clone, so it may be a read error. The CDR3 sequence is CASSLAQVAGKHF. In DNA form, the CDR3 reads TGTGCCAGCAGTTTAGCACAGGTGGCAGGGAAGCATTTT. J is TRBJ1-5 and V is TRBV12-3 or TRBV12-4; D is possibly TRBD1 (5 bases). This CDR3 comprises 13 residues. Trimming left V 0 bases short and J 14 bases short, with 14 bases between.

This clonotype showed up many times. This chain connects TRBV7-2 to TRBJ2-7; 7 bases are shared with TRBD2. The CDR3 has 14 residues. V lost 5 bases and J lost 2; bases outside the gene matches: 6. From germline, CDR1 is SGHTA and CDR2 FQGNSA. The CDR3 here is CASSRYREAYEQYF. CDR3 DNA sequence: TGTGCCAGCAGCCGATACCGGGAGGCCTACGAGCAGTACTTC.

This clonotype was recorded at least ten times. V is TRBV7-9 and J is TRBJ2-1, with TRBD2 matching 9 bases. This CDR3 is 16 amino acids long. The ends lost 5 bases at V and 6 bases at J; junction bases unmatched: 11. Germline loops: CDR1 SEHNR, CDR2 FQNEAQ (reference sequence). The CDR3 loop is CASSPMASGKGNEQFF. As DNA, the CDR3 is TGTGCCAGCAGCCCCATGGCTAGCGGGAAGGGCAATGAGCAGTTCTTC.

The V call is TRBV29-1, the J call TRBJ1-2; unclear D gene. In germline, CDR1 is SQVTM, CDR2 ANQGSEA. Trimming pared 0 bases from V and 7 bases from J, leaving 12 bases between. CDR3 length: 13 residues. Here the CDR3 DNA reads TGCAGCGTTGAAGATCAATTGGGGTCTGGCTACACCTTC. This encodes CSVEDQLGSGYTF.

This clonotype was counted ten times or more. This chain links TRBV7-2 with TRBJ2-3, with 9 nucleotides matching TRBD1. This CDR3 has 16 amino acids. The ends lost 0 bases at V and 8 bases at J; junction bases unmatched: 9. From germline, CDR1 is SGHTA and CDR2 FQGNSA. The CDR3: CASSLASGTGYGTQYF. For the CDR3, the DNA is TGTGCCAGCAGCTTAGCCTCCGGGACAGGGTATGGTACGCAGTATTTT.

V is TRBV20-1 and J is TRBJ1-5; D is undetermined. The CDR3 extends over 15 amino acids. CDR1 and CDR2 from the germline V gene are DFQATT and SNEGSKA (reference sequence). V was cut by 6 bases and J by 3 bases, with 18 bases left in between. In nucleotides, the CDR3 is TGCAGTGCCATATTCGAGGGCACTATCAATCAGCCCCAGCATTTT. Protein sequence: CSAIFEGTINQPQHF.

The chain carries TRBV30 and TRBJ2-4; D unclear. The length of the CDR3 is 14 residues. Germline assignment: CDR1 GTSNPN and CDR2 SVGIG (reference sequence). Trimming stripped 3 bases from V and 1 base from J, with 10 bases between. DNA of the CDR3: TGTGCCTGGAGGCGAGACGAGGCCAAAAACATTCAGTACTTC. Its protein product is CAWRRDEAKNIQYF.

The chain recombines TRBV28 with TRBJ1-3; 7 bases line up with TRBD1. The J segment lost 4 bases and the V segment lost 6 bases, leaving 9 bases of the junction unmatched. CDR3 length equals 15 residues. Germline V gives CDR1 MDHEN, CDR2 SYDVKM. The CDR3 bases are TGTGCCAGCAGAACATCGACAGGGTTCGGAAACACCATATATTTT. Encoded protein: CASRTSTGFGNTIYF.

There are many counts of this clonotype. The rearrangement links TRBV20-1 to TRBJ1-1; 9 positions match TRBD1. J gave up 5 bases and V 5 bases, and 3 bases lay outside the gene matches. Germline CDR1 DFQATT, CDR2 SNEGSKA (reference sequence). The CDR3 totals 12 residues. The CDR3 sequence is CSAEDRGTEAFF. The CDR3 DNA reads as TGCAGTGCTGAAGACAGGGGGACTGAAGCTTTCTTT.

This clonotype appeared a few times. The chain recombines TRBV6-5 with TRBJ2-2, with D possibly TRBD2 on 5 matching bases. V lost 2 bases and J lost 4, with 14 bases in between. The germline V gene has CDR1 MNHEY and CDR2 SVGAGI. The CDR3 covers 16 residues. DNA of the CDR3: TGTGCCAGCAGTTACGTTCCCGGGAAACTCACCGGGGAGCTGTTTTTT. Encoded protein: CASSYVPGKLTGELFF.

This clonotype was detected ten times or more. The rearrangement joins TRBV28 to TRBJ2-3; D is unresolved. Trimming pared 7 bases from V and 2 bases from J, leaving 10 bases between. This CDR3 is 13 amino acids long. Per the germline V gene, CDR1 is MDHEN and CDR2 is SYDVKM. The CDR3 protein is CASTKTYTDTQYF. CDR3 nucleotides: TGTGCCAGCACCAAGACGTACACAGATACGCAGTATTTT. Full variable domain (outside the CDR3, taken from reference TRBV28 and TRBJ2-3): DVKVTQSSRYLVKRTGEKVFLECVQDMDHENMFWYRQDPGLGLRLIYFSYDVKMKEKGDIPEGYSVSREKKERFSLILESASTNQTSMYLCASTKTYTDTQYFGPGTRLTVL.

The table lists this clonotype with many counts. This chain uses TRBV12-5 with TRBJ2-1; 11 nucleotides align to TRBD1. Per the germline V gene, CDR1 is LGHNT and CDR2 is FRNRAP. CDR3 length: 16 amino acids. The ends lost 5 bases at V and 2 bases at J; junction bases unmatched: 5. The CDR3 spells CASGNGQGAPYNEQFF. The CDR3 DNA sequence: TGTGCTAGTGGTAATGGACAGGGGGCTCCCTACAATGAGCAGTTCTTC.

This clonotype has at least ten counts. J is TRBJ2-7 and V is TRBV11-2, with TRBD2 matching over 14 bases. CDR3 length: 15 residues. Per the germline V gene, CDR1 is SGHAT and CDR2 is FQNNGV. The V gene end was trimmed by 5 bases and the J gene end by 3 bases; junction bases not matched to a gene: 3. The CDR3 spells CASSRTSGGLYEQYF. CDR3 DNA: TGTGCCAGCAGCCGGACTAGCGGGGGGCTCTACGAGCAGTACTTC.

This clonotype was found many times. The chain links TRBV7-9 to TRBJ2-1; tentatively, D is TRBD1 or TRBD2 (5 bases each). V shed 1 base and J shed 5 bases, with 9 bases lying between them. The V gene's germline CDR1 is SEHNR and CDR2 FQNEAQ (reference sequence). The CDR3 length is 14 residues. The CDR3 here is CASSLVGGNNEQFF. CDR3 DNA sequence: TGTGCCAGCAGCTTAGTTGGGGGTAACAATGAGCAGTTCTTC.

This clonotype was detected many times. The chain couples TRBV7-2 to TRBJ2-2; 9 bases line up with TRBD1. CDR3 length equals 14 residues. The germline CDR1 and CDR2 sequences are SGHTA and FQGNSA. The J segment lost 7 bases and the V segment lost 8 bases, leaving 8 bases of the junction unmatched. The CDR3: CASGTGGAHGELFF. In DNA form, the CDR3 reads TGTGCCAGCGGAACAGGGGGCGCACACGGGGAGCTGTTTTTT.

This clonotype came up many times. V gene TRBV7-8 combines with J gene TRBJ2-2; 10 bases are a match to TRBD1. From germline, CDR1 is SGHVS and CDR2 FQNEAQ. V dropped 4 bases and J dropped 4; count of bases not matched to a gene: 6. The length of the CDR3 is 16 residues. The CDR3 nucleotides are TGTGCCAGCAGCTCTAGATGGGACAGGGGCACCGGGGAGCTGTTTTTT. Protein product: CASSSRWDRGTGELFF.

This clonotype was counted a few times. The rearrangement joins TRBV7-4 to TRBJ1-1, with 7 bases identical to TRBD1. Trimming cost V 5 bases and J 1 base; bases outside gene matches: 7. From germline, CDR1 is SGHVT and CDR2 SQSDAQ. The CDR3 has 15 residues. In DNA form, the CDR3 reads TGTGCCAGCAGCCTGCCCCAGGGGGAGAACACTGAAGCTTTCTTT. Protein: CASSLPQGENTEAFF.

This clonotype appeared many times. The rearrangement links TRBV7-2 to TRBJ1-6; D gene unclear. V gave up 5 bases and J gave up 9 bases, with 8 bases separating them. Germline V gene data show CDR1 as SGHTA and CDR2 as FQGNSA. The CDR3 loop spans 12 amino acids. The CDR3 DNA reads TGTGCCAGCAGCATCCTAGGTTCACCCCTCCACTTT. It translates to CASSILGSPLHF.

This clonotype was found many times. This chain connects TRBV7-2 to TRBJ2-7, with 9 nucleotides matching TRBD2. The germline V gene has CDR1 SGHTA and CDR2 FQGNSA. The CDR3 loop spans 17 amino acids. CDR3 loop: CSSSQTGGTSLFNEQYV. The CDR3 bases are TGTTCCAGCAGCCAGACTGGTGGGACTAGCCTTTTTAACGAGCAGTACGTC.

This clonotype was observed a few times. A much larger clone lies one base from this, so it may be a read error. The rearrangement joins TRBV7-2 to TRBJ2-2, with a tentative D call TRBD2 (6 bases). Looked up from germline, CDR1 is SGHTA and CDR2 is FQGNSA. CDR3 length: 18 residues. Trimming removed 1 base at V and 0 bases at J, with 15 bases between. CDR3 DNA sequence: TGTGCCAGCAGCTTAGTCTTCGCCGGGGGAACGAACACCGGGGAGCTGTTTTTT. Its translation: CASSLVFAGGTNTGELFF.

This clonotype was seen only a few times. The rearrangement joins TRBV28 to TRBJ1-2; 9 bases align to TRBD1. The V gene end was trimmed by 3 bases and the J gene end by 8 bases; junction bases not matched to a gene: 13. The CDR3 spans 16 residues. Germline-derived CDR1 and CDR2 are MDHEN and SYDVKM. The CDR3 here is CASSFSRSGTGRGYTF. The DNA for the CDR3 is TGTGCCAGCAGTTTTTCCCGGTCCGGGACAGGGAGAGGCTACACCTTC.